The present T cell receptor (beta chain) was sequenced within a study of a mutant IDH1 vaccine in newly diagnosed glioma. Across the study: Every participant had undergone radiotherapy, temozolomide, or both before, and most underwent both.

Noted time point: baseline, week 1 (first vaccination visit). Documented treatment: pre-vaccination baseline after standard-of-care therapy. New IDH1-mutant, ATRX-lost WHO grade 3 or 4 astrocytomas occurred in donors. This clone was detected once. The protocol was immunoSEQ multiplex PCR, while the TCRdb copy is restricted to in-frame clones and leaves out a portion. Of 15,000 or so clones listed, nearly 97% are singletons. The V end was cut by 1 base, the J end by 4 bases, with 10 bases between. Germline assignment: CDR1 LGHNA and CDR2 YNFKEQ. The CDR3 is made up of 14 amino acids. The sequencing here drew on peripheral blood mononuclear cells (PBMCs), taken from a glioma patient treated with radiotherapy, temozolomide or both. The chain combines TRBV4-2 with TRBJ1-2, with D hard to call. The sequence came from a woman aged 18-29 years with glioma. Some clones in this sample may be carry-over from other donors' samples. The CDR3 DNA reads as TGTGCCAGCAGCCAAGGGGGAGGACCCTATGGCTACACCTTC. Translation: CASSQGGGPYGYTF.